This entry features one T cell receptor beta chain sequence. The sample holds many counts of this clonotype. This receptor's antigen is unknown. Base qualities are not provided; no much larger clone lies one nucleotide away. This sample is part of a study of T cell repertoires in cytomegalovirus infection (dated by TCRdb to 2018 to 2020). For context, the study as a whole: The HLA type of each donor mattered for the analysis, because public TCR beta signatures pointed to carriage of CMV infection along with the matching HLA type.

Sequenced on an Illumina HiSeq 1500. The raw public data were reprocessed by TCRdb itself: fastp quality trimming at Q25, MiXCR clonotype calling, in-frame beta chains only. Every entry covers one CDR3 protein and lists the most common genes and DNA from its rows. This sample is represented by 200,000 to 300,000 distinct CDR3 sequences; roughly 13% of them were singletons. Jointly, the top ten make up roughly 9.7% of the sample. Broader findings and caveats from the paper: In the ex vivo response, HLA-C-restricted CMV-specific TCR beta clonotypes were dominant, and in two of eight donors the single most frequent clonotype came from this HLA-C-restricted group. In both this cohort and an independent cohort of several hundred donors, the cumulative frequency of public TCR beta family members distinguished carriers of CMV infection plus the relevant HLA type.

The CDR3, cysteine through phenylalanine, is 18 amino acids long. Only the CDR3 DNA stays, 54 bases, in frame from base 1. V is trimmed back by 0 bases and J by 0 bases, and the junction contains 5 bases that no gene match accounts for. From the germline V gene, CDR1 is SGHDN and CDR2 is FVKESK. Sequenced: PBMCs. The clonotype was recovered from a human donor in good health (CMV status not recorded). Some clones in this sample may be carry-over from other donors' samples. The sequence is built from TRBV14 and TRBJ2-1, and 10 junction bases match TRBD2. The CDR3 reads CASSQELAGYSSYNEQFF. The base sequence is TGTGCCAGCAGCCAAGAACTAGCGGGATATAGCTCCTACAATGAGCAGTTCTTC.